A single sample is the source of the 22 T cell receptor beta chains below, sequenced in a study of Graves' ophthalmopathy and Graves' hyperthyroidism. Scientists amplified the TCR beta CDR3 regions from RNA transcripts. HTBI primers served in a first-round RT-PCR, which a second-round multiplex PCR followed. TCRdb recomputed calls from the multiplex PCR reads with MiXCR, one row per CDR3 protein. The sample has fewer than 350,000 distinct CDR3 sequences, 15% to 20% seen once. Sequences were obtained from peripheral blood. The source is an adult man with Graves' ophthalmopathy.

The CDR3 here is CASSPGQQGTNYGYTF. The CDR3 DNA is TGTGCCAGCAGTCCAGGACAGCAGGGGACCAACTATGGCTACACCTTC. The V and J genes are TRBV12-3 or TRBV12-4 and TRBJ1-2; D is possibly TRBD1 (6 bases). Trimming removed 5 bases at V and 2 bases at J, with 18 bases between. The CDR3 extends over 16 amino acids.

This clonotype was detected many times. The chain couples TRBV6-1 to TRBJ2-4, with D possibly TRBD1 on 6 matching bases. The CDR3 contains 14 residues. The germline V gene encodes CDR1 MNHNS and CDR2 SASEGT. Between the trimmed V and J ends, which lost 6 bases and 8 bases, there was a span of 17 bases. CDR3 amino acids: CASRATGPGDIQYF. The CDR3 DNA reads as TGTGCCAGCAGGGCAACAGGGCCAGGGGACATTCAGTACTTC.

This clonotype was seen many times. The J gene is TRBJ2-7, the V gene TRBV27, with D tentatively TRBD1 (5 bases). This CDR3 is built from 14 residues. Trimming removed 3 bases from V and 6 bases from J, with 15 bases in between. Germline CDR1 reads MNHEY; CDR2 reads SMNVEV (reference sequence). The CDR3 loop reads CASSFRQGTREQYF. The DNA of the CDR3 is TGTGCCAGCAGTTTCCGGCAGGGAACCCGCGAGCAGTACTTC.

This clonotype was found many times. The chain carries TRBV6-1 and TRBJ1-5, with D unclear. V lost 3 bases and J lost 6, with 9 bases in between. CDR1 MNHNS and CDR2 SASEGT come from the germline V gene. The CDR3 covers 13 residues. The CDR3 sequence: CASSEAVGQPQHF. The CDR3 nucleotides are TGTGCCAGCAGTGAGGCCGTGGGTCAGCCCCAGCATTTT.

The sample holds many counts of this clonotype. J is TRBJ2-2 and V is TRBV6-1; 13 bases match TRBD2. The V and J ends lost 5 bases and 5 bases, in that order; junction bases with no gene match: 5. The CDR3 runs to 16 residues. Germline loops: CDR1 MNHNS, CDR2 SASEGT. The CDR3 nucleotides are TGTGCCAGCAGTCCGAGGACTAGCGGGAGTACCGGGGAGCTGTTTTTT. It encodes CASSPRTSGSTGELFF.

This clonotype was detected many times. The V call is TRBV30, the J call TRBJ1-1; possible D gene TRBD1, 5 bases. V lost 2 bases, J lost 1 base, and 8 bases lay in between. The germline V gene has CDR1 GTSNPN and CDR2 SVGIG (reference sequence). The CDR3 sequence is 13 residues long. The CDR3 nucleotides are TGTGCCTGGAGTATTGACAGGAACACTGAAGCTTTCTTT. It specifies CAWSIDRNTEAFF.

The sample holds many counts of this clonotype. The CDR3 reads CASTLEGSGELFF. The CDR3 region has the DNA TGTGCCAGCACCCTGGAGGGCTCCGGGGAGCTGTTTTTT. The rearrangement links TRBV2 to TRBJ2-2; D is perhaps TRBD2 (6 bases). There are 13 residues in the CDR3. Germline V gene sequence: CDR1 SNHLY, CDR2 FYNNEI. V shed 7 bases and J shed 6 bases, with 12 bases lying between them. Drawing the rest from reference TRBV2 and TRBJ2-2, the complete variable domain is EPEVTQTPSHQVTQMGQEVILRCVPISNHLYFYWYRQILGQKVEFLVSFYNNEISEKSEIFDDQFSVERPDGSNFTLKIRSTKLEDSAMYFCASTLEGSGELFFGEGSRLTVL.

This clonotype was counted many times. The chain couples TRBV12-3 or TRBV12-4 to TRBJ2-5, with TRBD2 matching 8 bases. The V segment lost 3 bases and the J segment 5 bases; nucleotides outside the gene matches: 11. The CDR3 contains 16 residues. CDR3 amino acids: CASSFRGGASWETQYF. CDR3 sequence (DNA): TGTGCCAGCAGTTTTCGGGGGGGCGCATCGTGGGAGACCCAGTACTTC.

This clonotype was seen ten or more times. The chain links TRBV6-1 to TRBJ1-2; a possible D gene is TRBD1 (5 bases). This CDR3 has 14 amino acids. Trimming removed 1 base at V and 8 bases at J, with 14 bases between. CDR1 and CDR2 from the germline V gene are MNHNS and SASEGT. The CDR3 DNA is TGTGCCAGCAGTGAAGGCGGCAGGGTGTTAGGCTACACCTTC. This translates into CASSEGGRVLGYTF.

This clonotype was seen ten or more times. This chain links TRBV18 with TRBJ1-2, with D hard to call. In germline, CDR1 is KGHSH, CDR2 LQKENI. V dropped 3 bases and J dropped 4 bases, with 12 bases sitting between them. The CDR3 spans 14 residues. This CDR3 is CASSPPYSLYGYTF. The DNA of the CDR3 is TGTGCCAGCTCACCCCCTTACAGTCTCTATGGCTACACCTTC.

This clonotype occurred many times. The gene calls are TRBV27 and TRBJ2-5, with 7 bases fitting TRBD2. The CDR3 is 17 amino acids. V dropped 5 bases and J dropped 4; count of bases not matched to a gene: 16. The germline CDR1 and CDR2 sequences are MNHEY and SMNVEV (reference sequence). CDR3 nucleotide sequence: TGTGCCAGCAGTCCCTACCGGCTGGATGGGGGGGGAGAGACCCAGTACTTC. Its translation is CASSPYRLDGGGETQYF.

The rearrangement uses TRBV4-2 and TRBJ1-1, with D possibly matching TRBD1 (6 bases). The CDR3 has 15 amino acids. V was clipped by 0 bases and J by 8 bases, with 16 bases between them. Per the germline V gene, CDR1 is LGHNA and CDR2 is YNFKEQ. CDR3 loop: CASSQERSGGPEAFF. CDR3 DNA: TGTGCCAGCAGCCAAGAGCGGAGTGGGGGGCCAGAAGCTTTCTTT.

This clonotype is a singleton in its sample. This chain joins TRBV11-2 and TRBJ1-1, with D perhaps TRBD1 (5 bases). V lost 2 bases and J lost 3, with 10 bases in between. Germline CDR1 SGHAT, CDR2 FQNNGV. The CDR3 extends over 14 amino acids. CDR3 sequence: CASSLFSGHTEAFF. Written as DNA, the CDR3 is TGTGCCAGCAGCTTATTCTCAGGGCACACTGAAGCTTTCTTT.

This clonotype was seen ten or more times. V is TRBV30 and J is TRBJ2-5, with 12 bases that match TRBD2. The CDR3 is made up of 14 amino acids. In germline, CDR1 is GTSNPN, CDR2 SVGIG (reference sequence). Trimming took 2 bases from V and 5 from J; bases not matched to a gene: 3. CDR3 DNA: TGTGCCTGGAGTACAGGACTAGCGGGGGAGACCCAGTACTTC. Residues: CAWSTGLAGETQYF.

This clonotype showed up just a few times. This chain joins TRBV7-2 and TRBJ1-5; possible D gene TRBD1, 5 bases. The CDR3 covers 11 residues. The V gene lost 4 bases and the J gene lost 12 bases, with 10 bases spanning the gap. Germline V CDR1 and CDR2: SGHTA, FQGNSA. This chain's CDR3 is CASSSGRDQHF. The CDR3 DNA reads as TGTGCCAGCAGCTCAGGCAGGGACCAGCATTTT.

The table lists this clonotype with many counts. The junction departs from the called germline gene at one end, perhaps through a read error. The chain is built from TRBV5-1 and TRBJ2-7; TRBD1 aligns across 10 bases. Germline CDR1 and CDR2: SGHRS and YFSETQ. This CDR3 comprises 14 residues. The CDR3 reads CASSLGGQGYEQYF. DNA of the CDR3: TGTGCCAGCAGCCTGGGGGGACAGGGGTACGAGCAGTACTTC.

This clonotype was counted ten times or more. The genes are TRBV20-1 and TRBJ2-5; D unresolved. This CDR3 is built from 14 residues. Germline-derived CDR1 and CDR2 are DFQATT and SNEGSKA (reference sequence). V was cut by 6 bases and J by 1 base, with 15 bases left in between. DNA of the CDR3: TGCAGTGCAAGACCCCATTCAACCCAAGAGACCCAGTACTTC. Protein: CSARPHSTQETQYF.

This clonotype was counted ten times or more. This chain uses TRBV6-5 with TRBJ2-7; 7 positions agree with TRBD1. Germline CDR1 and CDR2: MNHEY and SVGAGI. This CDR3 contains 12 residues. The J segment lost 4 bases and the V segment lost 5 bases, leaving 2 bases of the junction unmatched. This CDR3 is CASSQGQYEQYF. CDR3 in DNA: TGTGCCAGCAGTCAGGGACAGTACGAGCAGTACTTC.

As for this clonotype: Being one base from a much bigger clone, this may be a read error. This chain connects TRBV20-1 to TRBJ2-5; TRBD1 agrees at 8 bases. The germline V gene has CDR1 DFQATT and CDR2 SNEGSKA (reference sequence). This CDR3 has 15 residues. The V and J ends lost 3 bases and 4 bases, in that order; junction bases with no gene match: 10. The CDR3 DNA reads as TGCAGTGCTAGGACAGGGGTTAGAGATAGAGAGACCCAGTACTTC. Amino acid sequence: CSARTGVRDRETQYF.

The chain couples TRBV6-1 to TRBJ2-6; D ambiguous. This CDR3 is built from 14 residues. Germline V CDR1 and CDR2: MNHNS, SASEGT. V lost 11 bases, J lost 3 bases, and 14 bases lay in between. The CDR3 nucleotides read TGTGCCTCCGCCCGCCAAAATGGGGCCAACGTCCTGACTTTC. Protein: CASARQNGANVLTF.

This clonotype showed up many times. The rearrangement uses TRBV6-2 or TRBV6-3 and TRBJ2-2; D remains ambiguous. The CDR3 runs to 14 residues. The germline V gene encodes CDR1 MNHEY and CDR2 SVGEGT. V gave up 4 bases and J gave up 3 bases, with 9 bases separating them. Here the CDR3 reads CASSFTGYTGELFF. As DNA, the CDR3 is TGTGCCAGCAGTTTTACTGGCTACACCGGGGAGCTGTTTTTT.

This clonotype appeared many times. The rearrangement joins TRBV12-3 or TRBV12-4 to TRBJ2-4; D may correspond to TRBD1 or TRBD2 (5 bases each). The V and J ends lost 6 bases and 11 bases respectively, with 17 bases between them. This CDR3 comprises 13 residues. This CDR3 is CASRPGTTGLQYF. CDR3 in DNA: TGTGCCAGCAGGCCTGGGACCACTGGTCTTCAGTACTTC.